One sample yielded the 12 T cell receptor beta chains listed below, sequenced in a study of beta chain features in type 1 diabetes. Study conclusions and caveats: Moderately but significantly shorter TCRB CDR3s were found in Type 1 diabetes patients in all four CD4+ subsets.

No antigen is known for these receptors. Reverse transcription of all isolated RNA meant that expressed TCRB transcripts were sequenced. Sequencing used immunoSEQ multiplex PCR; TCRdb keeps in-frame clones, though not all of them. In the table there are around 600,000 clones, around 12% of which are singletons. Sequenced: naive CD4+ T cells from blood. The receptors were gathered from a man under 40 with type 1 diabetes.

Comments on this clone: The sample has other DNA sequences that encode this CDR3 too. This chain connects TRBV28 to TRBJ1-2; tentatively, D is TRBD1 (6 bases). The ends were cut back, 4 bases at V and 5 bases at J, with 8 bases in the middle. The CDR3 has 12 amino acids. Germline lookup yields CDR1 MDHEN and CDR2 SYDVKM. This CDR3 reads CASSSGDYGYTF. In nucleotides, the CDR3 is TGTGCCAGCAGTTCAGGGGATTATGGCTACACCTTC.

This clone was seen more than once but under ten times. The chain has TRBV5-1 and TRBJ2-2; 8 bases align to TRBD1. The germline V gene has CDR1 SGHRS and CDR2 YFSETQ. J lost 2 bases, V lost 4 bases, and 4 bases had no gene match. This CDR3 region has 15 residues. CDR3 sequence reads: CASSAGQGNTGELFF. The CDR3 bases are TGCGCCAGCAGCGCCGGACAGGGCAACACCGGGGAGCTGTTTTTT.

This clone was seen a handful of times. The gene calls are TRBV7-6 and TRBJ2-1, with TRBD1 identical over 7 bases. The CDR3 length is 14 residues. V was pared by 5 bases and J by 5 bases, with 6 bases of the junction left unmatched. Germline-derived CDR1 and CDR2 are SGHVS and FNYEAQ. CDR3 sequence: CASSDPDRNNEQFF. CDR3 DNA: TGTGCCAGCAGCGACCCGGACAGGAACAATGAGCAGTTCTTC.

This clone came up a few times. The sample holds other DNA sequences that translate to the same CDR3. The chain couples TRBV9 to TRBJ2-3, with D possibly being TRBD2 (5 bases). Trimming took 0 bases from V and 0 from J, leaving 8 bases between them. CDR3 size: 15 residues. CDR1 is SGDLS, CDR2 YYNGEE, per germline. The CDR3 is CASSVVGDSTDTQYF. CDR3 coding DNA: TGTGCCAGCAGCGTAGTCGGGGATAGCACAGATACGCAGTATTTT.

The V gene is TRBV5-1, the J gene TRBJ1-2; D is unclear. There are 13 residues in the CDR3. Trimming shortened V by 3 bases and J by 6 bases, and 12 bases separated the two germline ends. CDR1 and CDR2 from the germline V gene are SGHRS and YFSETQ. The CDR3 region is CASSSGALDGYTF. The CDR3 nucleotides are TGCGCCAGCAGCTCGGGCGCCTTGGATGGCTACACCTTC.

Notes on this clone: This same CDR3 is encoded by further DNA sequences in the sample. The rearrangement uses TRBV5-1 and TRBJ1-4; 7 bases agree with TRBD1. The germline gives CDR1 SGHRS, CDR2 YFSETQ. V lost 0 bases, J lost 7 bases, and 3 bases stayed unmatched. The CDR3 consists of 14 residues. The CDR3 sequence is CASSLGQGGEKLFF. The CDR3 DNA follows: TGCGCCAGCAGCTTGGGACAGGGAGGTGAAAAACTGTTTTTT.

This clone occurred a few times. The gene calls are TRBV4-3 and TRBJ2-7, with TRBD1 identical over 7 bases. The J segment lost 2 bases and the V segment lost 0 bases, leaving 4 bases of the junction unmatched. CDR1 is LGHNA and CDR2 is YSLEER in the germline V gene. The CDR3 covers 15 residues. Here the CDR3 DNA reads TGCGCCAGCAGCCAAGATCACAGGGGCGCCTACGAGCAGTACTTC. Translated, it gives CASSQDHRGAYEQYF.

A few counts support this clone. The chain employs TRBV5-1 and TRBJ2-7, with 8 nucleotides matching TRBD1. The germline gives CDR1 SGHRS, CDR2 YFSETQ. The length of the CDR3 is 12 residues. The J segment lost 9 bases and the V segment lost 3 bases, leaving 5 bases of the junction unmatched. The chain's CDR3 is CASSSDRGRQYF. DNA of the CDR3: TGCGCCAGCAGCTCCGACAGGGGACGGCAGTACTTC.

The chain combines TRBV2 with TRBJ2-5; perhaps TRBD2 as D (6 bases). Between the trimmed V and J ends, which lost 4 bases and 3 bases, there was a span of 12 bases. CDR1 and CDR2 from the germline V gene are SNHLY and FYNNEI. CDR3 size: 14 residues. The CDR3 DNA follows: TGTGCCAGCAGTGCGGTGATAGCGGAAGAGACCCAGTACTTC. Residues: CASSAVIAEETQYF.

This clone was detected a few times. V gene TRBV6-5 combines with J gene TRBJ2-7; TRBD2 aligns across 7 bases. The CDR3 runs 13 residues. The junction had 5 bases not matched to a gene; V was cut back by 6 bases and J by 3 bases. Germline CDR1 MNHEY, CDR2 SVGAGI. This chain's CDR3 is CASRRTSFYEQYF. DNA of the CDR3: TGTGCCAGCAGGCGGACTAGTTTCTACGAGCAGTACTTC.

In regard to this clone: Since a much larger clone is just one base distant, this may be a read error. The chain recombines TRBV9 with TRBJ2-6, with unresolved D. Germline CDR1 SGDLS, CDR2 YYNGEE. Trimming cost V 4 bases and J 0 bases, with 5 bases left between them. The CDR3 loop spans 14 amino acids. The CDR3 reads CASSQSSGANVLTF. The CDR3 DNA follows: TGTGCCAGCAGCCAATCCTCTGGGGCCAACGTCCTGACTTTC.

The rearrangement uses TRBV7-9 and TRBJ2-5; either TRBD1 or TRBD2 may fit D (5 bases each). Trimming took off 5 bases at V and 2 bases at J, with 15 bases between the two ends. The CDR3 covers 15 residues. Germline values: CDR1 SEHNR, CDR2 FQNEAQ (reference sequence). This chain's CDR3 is CASSGAGTEQETQYF. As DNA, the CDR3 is TGTGCCAGCAGCGGTGCCGGGACGGAACAAGAGACCCAGTACTTC.